The 19 T cell receptor beta chains given below trace back to one sample, sequenced in a study of T cell therapy after organ transplantation. Their antigen targets remain unknown. Method: immunoSEQ multiplex PCR; TCRdb's copy keeps in-frame clones and lacks some. Of roughly 1,400 clones detected, 70% to 80% appear once; the ten largest clones hold under 60%. The time point here: 20-29 weeks after completion of therapy. The material was CD8+ T cells from blood, obtained after autologous CMV-specific T cell therapy. All receptors derive from a human patient who had received a solid organ transplant and had CMV disease. Some T cells may trace back to the graft donor.

This clone was recorded only once. V and J are TRBV27 and TRBJ1-3; D gene ambiguous. Trimming pared 3 bases from V and 2 bases from J, leaving 5 bases between. Germline values: CDR1 MNHEY, CDR2 SMNVEV (reference sequence). The CDR3 length is 13 residues. CDR3 loop: CASSLRAGNTIYF. As DNA, the CDR3 is TGTGCCAGCAGTTTGCGGGCTGGAAACACCATATATTTT.

This clone was recorded a few times. This rearrangement joins TRBV7-9 to TRBJ2-7, with TRBD1 matching over 7 bases. The V gene end was trimmed by 5 bases and the J gene end by 8 bases; junction bases not matched to a gene: 18. The germline gives CDR1 SEHNR, CDR2 FQNEAQ (reference sequence). The CDR3 covers 16 residues. The CDR3 sequence: CASSPEAGGTGRKQYF. For the CDR3, the DNA is TGTGCCAGCAGCCCAGAGGCAGGGGGTACGGGTCGAAAGCAGTACTTC.

This CDR3 is CASSSGTGVYEQYF. For the CDR3, the DNA is TGTGCCAGCAGCTCCGGGACAGGGGTCTACGAGCAGTACTTC. The chain is built from TRBV7-9 and TRBJ2-7; TRBD1 matches at 10 bases. The CDR3 contains 14 residues. Per the germline V gene, CDR1 is SEHNR and CDR2 is FQNEAQ (reference sequence). J was trimmed by 3 bases and V by 4 bases; bases with no gene match: 3.

V is TRBV30 and J is TRBJ2-7, with D uncertain. The CDR3 totals 12 residues. The V gene lost 1 base and the J gene lost 4 bases, with 8 bases spanning the gap. The germline V gene encodes CDR1 GTSNPN and CDR2 SVGIG (reference sequence). The CDR3 here is CAWSDPQYEQYF. The CDR3 DNA follows: TGTGCCTGGAGTGACCCGCAGTACGAGCAGTACTTC. The full variable domain, in which reference TRBV30 and TRBJ2-7 provide the parts outside the CDR3, is SQTIHQWPATLVQPVGSPLSLECTVEGTSNPNLYWYRQAAGRGLQLLFYSVGIGQISSEVPQNLSASRPQDRQFILSSKKLLLSDSGFYLCAWSDPQYEQYFGPGTRLTVT.

The chain uses TRBV30 and TRBJ2-1; 8 bases align to TRBD1. CDR3 size: 14 residues. V was clipped by 2 bases and J by 1 base; unmatched bases: 1. Germline CDR1 and CDR2: GTSNPN and SVGIG (reference sequence). CDR3: CAWSQGASYNEQFF. CDR3 nucleotides: TGTGCCTGGAGTCAGGGGGCTTCCTACAATGAGCAGTTCTTC.

This clone occurred a few times. The chain links TRBV29-1 to TRBJ2-5; D not certain. CDR1 is SQVTM, CDR2 ANQGSEA, per germline. V was clipped by 4 bases and J by 0 bases, with 6 bases between them. CDR3 length equals 12 residues. The CDR3 loop is CSVVANQETQYF. The DNA of the CDR3 is TGCAGCGTTGTTGCGAACCAAGAGACCCAGTACTTC.

This chain connects TRBV2 to TRBJ2-4, with a tentative D call TRBD2 (6 bases). This CDR3 has 14 amino acids. V was shortened by 1 base and J by 7 bases, with 11 bases between the two germline ends. Germline CDR1 reads SNHLY; CDR2 reads FYNNEI. As DNA, the CDR3 is TGTGCCAGCAGTGAAGACACCGCGGGGAACATTCAGTACTTC. This codes for CASSEDTAGNIQYF.

This clone was found once. The chain carries TRBV19 and TRBJ1-1, with D maybe TRBD1 (5 bases). CDR1 and CDR2 from the germline V gene are LNHDA and SQIVND (reference sequence). Deletions cut 4 bases from V and 0 bases from J, with 15 bases between. CDR3 size: 16 residues. This chain's CDR3 is CASSTPGATMNTEAFF. The CDR3 bases are TGTGCCAGTAGTACGCCCGGGGCCACCATGAACACTGAAGCTTTCTTT.

This chain connects TRBV5-4 to TRBJ2-5; D call uncertain. Germline-derived CDR1 and CDR2 are SGHNT and YYREEE (reference sequence). CDR3 size: 13 residues. V shed 0 bases and J shed 4 bases, with 7 bases lying between them. CDR3 in amino acids: CASSLGVGETQYF. DNA for the CDR3: TGTGCCAGCAGCTTGGGGGTCGGAGAGACCCAGTACTTC.

The J gene is TRBJ2-2, the V gene TRBV9, with D possibly matching TRBD2 (5 bases). V was pared by 5 bases and J by 8 bases, with 10 bases between. Per germline, CDR1 SGDLS and CDR2 YYNGEE. The CDR3 is made up of 12 amino acids. This chain's CDR3 is CASRSERGELFF. CDR3 nucleotide sequence: TGTGCCAGCAGGTCGGAGCGGGGGGAGCTGTTTTTT.

This clone came up a few times. The rearrangement links TRBV6-4 to TRBJ1-3, with a possible D match to TRBD1 (5 bases). Germline assignment: CDR1 MRHNA and CDR2 SNTAGT. There are 15 residues in the CDR3. Trimming removed 4 bases at V and 0 bases at J, with 10 bases between. The CDR3 here is CASSARESSGNTIYF. CDR3 nucleotides: TGTGCCAGCAGTGCCAGGGAAAGCTCTGGAAACACCATATATTTT.

This chain joins TRBV13 and TRBJ1-1, with D hard to call. V shed 1 base and J shed 6 bases, with 9 bases lying between them. The CDR3 is made up of 13 amino acids. Per germline, CDR1 PRHDT and CDR2 FYEKMQ (reference sequence). The CDR3, as DNA: TGTGCCAGCAGCTTAGTCGGGAGCGCTGAAGCTTTCTTT. Amino acids: CASSLVGSAEAFF. Full variable domain (remainder filled in from reference TRBV13 and TRBJ1-1): AAGVIQSPRHLIKEKRETATLKCYPIPRHDTVYWYQQGPGQDPQFLISFYEKMQSDKGSIPDRFSAQQFSDYHSELNMSSLELGDSALYFCASSLVGSAEAFFGQGTRLTVV.

The V gene is TRBV2, the J gene TRBJ2-5; 9 bases map to TRBD1. Losses at the gene ends were 6 bases for V and 5 bases for J; bases not matched to a gene: 10. From germline, CDR1 is SNHLY and CDR2 FYNNEI. The CDR3 contains 15 residues. The CDR3 region has the DNA TGTGCCAGCAGGGTTCCGGGACAGGGAGGGGAGACCCAGTACTTC. It specifies CASRVPGQGGETQYF. Supplemented by reference TRBV2 and TRBJ2-5, the full variable domain reads EPEVTQTPSHQVTQMGQEVILRCVPISNHLYFYWYRQILGQKVEFLVSFYNNEISEKSEIFDDQFSVERPDGSNFTLKIRSTKLEDSAMYFCASRVPGQGGETQYFGPGTRLLVL.

A remark on this clone: A read error may produce the germline difference seen at one junction end. J is TRBJ2-5 and V is TRBV7-7; the match to TRBD2 covers 8 bases. Germline V gene sequence: CDR1 SSHAT, CDR2 FNYEAQ (reference sequence). The CDR3 runs 16 residues. The CDR3 region has the DNA TGTGCTAGCAGCCCCGGGGCTAGCGGGTTCCAAGAGACCCAGTACTTC. Encoded protein: CASSPGASGFQETQYF.

The genes are TRBV30 and TRBJ2-2, with D hard to call. Trimming took 0 bases from V and 7 from J, leaving 9 bases between them. This CDR3 comprises 13 residues. CDR1 is GTSNPN, CDR2 SVGIG, per germline (reference sequence). This CDR3 is CAWSVTPLGELFF. In DNA form, the CDR3 reads TGTGCCTGGAGTGTAACACCTCTCGGGGAGCTGTTTTTT.

By share of the sample, this clone is hyperexpanded. This chain links TRBV6-6 with TRBJ1-6; D gene uncertain. Germline V gene sequence: CDR1 MNHNY, CDR2 SVGAGI (reference sequence). This CDR3 contains 11 residues. Trimming took off 8 bases at V and 7 bases at J, with 6 bases between the two ends. The CDR3, as DNA: TGTGCCAGCGGGGAAAATTCACCCCTCCACTTT. This gives the protein CASGENSPLHF.

The J gene is TRBJ2-3, the V gene TRBV19; D is perhaps TRBD2 (7 bases). Per the germline V gene, CDR1 is LNHDA and CDR2 is SQIVND (reference sequence). The CDR3 length is 14 residues. The V end was cut by 5 bases, the J end by 6 bases, with 15 bases between. For the CDR3, the DNA is TGTGCCAGTAGTTCGGGGGGCGCTTTGGATACGCAGTATTTT. Its protein is CASSSGGALDTQYF.

This chain connects TRBV28 to TRBJ2-1; D possibly uses TRBD1 or TRBD2 (5 bases each). The germline V and J ends were trimmed by 2 bases and 10 bases, with 12 bases remaining between them. CDR1 and CDR2 (germline): MDHEN, SYDVKM. The CDR3 is made up of 13 amino acids. The CDR3 coding sequence is TGTGCCAGCAGTTTACTTGTTGGGACGGAGCAGTTCTTC. The encoded protein is CASSLLVGTEQFF.

The chain recombines TRBV2 with TRBJ2-1; D is possibly TRBD1 or TRBD2 (5 bases each). This CDR3 contains 13 residues. Germline V lookup: CDR1 SNHLY, CDR2 FYNNEI. Between the trimmed V and J ends, which lost 6 bases and 5 bases, there was a span of 11 bases. The CDR3 protein is CASSDWGHNEQFF. CDR3 DNA sequence: TGTGCCAGCAGCGACTGGGGACACAATGAGCAGTTCTTC.